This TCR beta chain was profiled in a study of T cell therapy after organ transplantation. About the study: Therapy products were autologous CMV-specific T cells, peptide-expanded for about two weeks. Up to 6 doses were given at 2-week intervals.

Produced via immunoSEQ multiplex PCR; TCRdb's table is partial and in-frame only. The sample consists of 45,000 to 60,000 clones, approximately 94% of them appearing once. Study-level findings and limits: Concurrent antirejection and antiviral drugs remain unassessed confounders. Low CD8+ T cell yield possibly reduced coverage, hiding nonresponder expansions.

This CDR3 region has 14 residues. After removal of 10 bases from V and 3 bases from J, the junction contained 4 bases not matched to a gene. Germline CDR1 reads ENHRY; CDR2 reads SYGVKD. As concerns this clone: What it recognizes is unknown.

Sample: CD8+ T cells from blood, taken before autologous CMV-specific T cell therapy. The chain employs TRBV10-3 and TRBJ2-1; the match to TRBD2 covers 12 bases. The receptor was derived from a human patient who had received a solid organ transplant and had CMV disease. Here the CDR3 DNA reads TGTGCCACCCGACTAGCGGGAGACTACAATGAGCAGTTCTTC. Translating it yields CATRLAGDYNEQFF.